This entry concerns a single T cell receptor (beta chain). The CDR3 sequence is 15 residues long. Germline CDR1 and CDR2: SGHDN and FVKESK. V lost 0 bases to trimming and J lost 6 bases, with 15 bases between them. This entry is derived from a study of OX40 agonist ivuxolimab in advanced cancers. The wider study: An anti-OX40 (CD134) antibody with agonistic activity, ivuxolimab, was administered to patients.

Some clones are missing from TCRdb's copy, which holds only in-frame ones; the method was immunoSEQ multiplex PCR. Of tens of thousands of clones listed, about nine tenths are singletons. The source is an adult with an advanced solid tumor such as melanoma, head and neck, liver or kidney cancer. V gene TRBV14 combines with J gene TRBJ2-7; D is possibly TRBD2 (7 bases). Here the sequenced sample was CD4+ or CD8+ T cells sorted from blood, taken in a trial of the OX40 agonist ivuxolimab. For the CDR3, the DNA is TGTGCCAGCAGCCAAGACCAGACTAGCAGGGGCGAGCAGTACTTC. Residues: CASSQDQTSRGEQYF.